These T cell receptor beta chains were read from a single sample in a study of blood T cell repertoires in COVID-19. Method: immunoSEQ multiplex PCR; TCRdb's copy keeps in-frame clones and lacks some. There are roughly 180,000 clones in the sample; 79% occur only once, and 17% lies in the top ten. Material: peripheral blood. The receptor set was obtained from a man aged 60 to 75 with active or convalescent COVID-19. The CDR3 runs from the conserved cysteine through the conserved F or W. Fields, in order: clone size, J gene, V gene, D gene, CDR3 DNA, CDR3 protein. D genes are given only for firm matches. Clone sizes are given selectively: once, few, many, or a class where the clone is expanded.

abundance: .
j_gene: TRBJ2-2
v_gene: TRBV4-3
d_gene: .
CDR3nt: TGCGCCAGCAGCCGAACAGGACGGAGAAGGTTAGGCGGGGAGCTGTTTTTT
CDR3aa: CASSRTGRRRLGGELFF

abundance: .
j_gene: TRBJ1-1
v_gene: TRBV2
d_gene: .
CDR3nt: TGTGCCAGCAGTGACAGGGAACACAACAACGAAGCTTTCTTT
CDR3aa: CASSDREHNNEAFF

abundance: few
j_gene: TRBJ2-7
v_gene: TRBV6-2/TRBV6-3
d_gene: TRBD1
CDR3nt: TGTGCCAGCAGTTTTGGTTGGACAGGGTTTTCCTACGAGCAGTACTTC
CDR3aa: CASSFGWTGFSYEQYF

abundance: .
j_gene: TRBJ1-2
v_gene: TRBV2
d_gene: TRBD1
CDR3nt: TGTGCCAGCGGCCGGGACAGGGTAGATCATGGCTACACCTTC
CDR3aa: CASGRDRVDHGYTF

abundance: .
j_gene: TRBJ2-2
v_gene: TRBV9
d_gene: .
CDR3nt: TGTGCCAGCAGCGTAGATGGGGCGCAGACCGGGGAGCTGTTTTTT
CDR3aa: CASSVDGAQTGELFF

abundance: many
j_gene: TRBJ2-7
v_gene: TRBV27
d_gene: TRBD2
CDR3nt: TGTGCCAGCAGTTTCACTAGCGCGGGGGAGCAGTACTTC
CDR3aa: CASSFTSAGEQYF

abundance: .
j_gene: TRBJ2-5
v_gene: TRBV19
d_gene: TRBD1
CDR3nt: TGTGCCAGTAGTGCTGACAGGGGGCGAGGGGAGACCCAGTACTTC
CDR3aa: CASSADRGRGETQYF

abundance: .
j_gene: TRBJ2-1
v_gene: TRBV7-6
d_gene: .
CDR3nt: TGTGCCAGCAGCTTAGCGGGCGGGAACTACAATGAGCAGTTCTTC
CDR3aa: CASSLAGGNYNEQFF

abundance: .
j_gene: TRBJ1-6
v_gene: TRBV21-1
d_gene: .
CDR3nt: TGTGCCAGCAGCAAAGCGGGGTGGACAGGGAATTCACCCCTCCACTTT
CDR3aa: CASSKAGWTGNSPLHF

abundance: .
j_gene: TRBJ2-2
v_gene: TRBV4-1
d_gene: .
CDR3nt: TGCGCCAGCAGCCAGGGACTAAGGGGGGAGGGCGGGCTGTTTTTT
CDR3aa: CASSQGLRGEGGLFF

abundance: many
j_gene: TRBJ2-1
v_gene: TRBV29-1
d_gene: .
CDR3nt: TGCAGCGCATCGTCAGGGATCTCCTACAATGAGCAGTTCTTC
CDR3aa: CSASSGISYNEQFF

abundance: .
j_gene: TRBJ1-6
v_gene: TRBV30
d_gene: .
CDR3nt: TGTGCCTGGGCCGACAGCTATAATTCACCCCTCCACTTT
CDR3aa: CAWADSYNSPLHF

abundance: .
j_gene: TRBJ2-1
v_gene: TRBV28
d_gene: TRBD2
CDR3nt: TGTGCCAGCAGTGTGACTAGCGGGGGAAACAATGAGCAGTTCTTC
CDR3aa: CASSVTSGGNNEQFF

abundance: .
j_gene: TRBJ2-7
v_gene: TRBV10-3
d_gene: TRBD1
CDR3nt: TGTGCCAGTCAGGGACAGGGGGGCGAGCAGTACTTC
CDR3aa: CASQGQGGEQYF

abundance: .
j_gene: TRBJ2-1
v_gene: TRBV28
d_gene: TRBD2
CDR3nt: TGTGCCAGCAGTCCCTTAGCGGGAGGGCCCAATGAGCAGTTCTTC
CDR3aa: CASSPLAGGPNEQFF

abundance: .
j_gene: TRBJ2-1
v_gene: TRBV3-1/TRBV3-2
d_gene: .
CDR3nt: TGTGCCAGCGCCGGGAAGTACAATGAGCAGTTCTTC
CDR3aa: CASAGKYNEQFF

abundance: .
j_gene: TRBJ1-5
v_gene: TRBV2
d_gene: TRBD1
CDR3nt: TGTGCCAGCAGTGTGGACAGGGGAAACAATCAGCCCCAGCATTTT
CDR3aa: CASSVDRGNNQPQHF

abundance: .
j_gene: TRBJ2-1
v_gene: TRBV5-6
d_gene: TRBD2
CDR3nt: TGTGCCAGCAGCTTGAATCTAGCGGGAAAGCAGTTCTTC
CDR3aa: CASSLNLAGKQFF

abundance: .
j_gene: TRBJ1-2
v_gene: TRBV4-1
d_gene: TRBD1
CDR3nt: TGCGCCAGCAGCCAAGAGAAGGGACAGGGGGCCCTTGGTGGCTACACCTTC
CDR3aa: CASSQEKGQGALGGYTF

abundance: .
j_gene: TRBJ2-7
v_gene: TRBV4-2
d_gene: TRBD1
CDR3nt: TGTGCCAGCAGCCAAGGGCCGGGACAGTCCTCCTACGAGCAGTACTTC
CDR3aa: CASSQGPGQSSYEQYF

abundance: .
j_gene: TRBJ1-1
v_gene: TRBV9
d_gene: TRBD1
CDR3nt: TGTGCCAGCAGCCAAGGAGACAGGGCAGCTTTCTTT
CDR3aa: CASSQGDRAAFF

abundance: .
j_gene: TRBJ1-4
v_gene: TRBV28
d_gene: .
CDR3nt: TGTGCCAGCAGTGGCCGGGACACAGTGGATGAAAAACTGTTTTTT
CDR3aa: CASSGRDTVDEKLFF

abundance: .
j_gene: TRBJ2-7
v_gene: TRBV7-2
d_gene: TRBD2
CDR3nt: TGTGCCAGCAGCCCCAGAGGCGGCGGGAGGGCATACGAGCAGTACTTC
CDR3aa: CASSPRGGGRAYEQYF

abundance: .
j_gene: TRBJ1-5
v_gene: TRBV6-5
d_gene: .
CDR3nt: TGTGCCAGCAGCAATACCAGAGGCGATCAGCCCCAGCATTTT
CDR3aa: CASSNTRGDQPQHF

abundance: .
j_gene: TRBJ2-7
v_gene: TRBV5-4
d_gene: TRBD1
CDR3nt: TGTGCCAGCAGCTTGGGACAACGGACAGGGTTTTACGAGCAGTACTTC
CDR3aa: CASSLGQRTGFYEQYF

abundance: .
j_gene: TRBJ2-5
v_gene: TRBV12-3/TRBV12-4
d_gene: TRBD1
CDR3nt: TGTGCCAGCAGTGGACAGGAACAAGAGACCCAGTACTTC
CDR3aa: CASSGQEQETQYF

abundance: .
j_gene: TRBJ1-1
v_gene: TRBV10-3
d_gene: .
CDR3nt: TGTGCCATCAGTGTAGAGGAGGTGGCTTTCTTT
CDR3aa: CAISVEEVAFF

abundance: many
j_gene: TRBJ1-5
v_gene: TRBV4-1
d_gene: .
CDR3nt: TGCGCCAGCAGCCAAGATTGGGCGAAGCCCCAGCATTTT
CDR3aa: CASSQDWAKPQHF

abundance: .
j_gene: TRBJ2-7
v_gene: TRBV7-4
d_gene: .
CDR3nt: TGTGCCAGCAGCCGAGGTTGTGTTGACGAGCAGTACTTC
CDR3aa: CASSRGCVDEQYF

abundance: .
j_gene: TRBJ1-1
v_gene: TRBV29-1
d_gene: .
CDR3nt: TGCAGCGTGGGCAAGGGGGGGATGAACACTGAAGCTTTCTTT
CDR3aa: CSVGKGGMNTEAFF

abundance: .
j_gene: TRBJ1-1
v_gene: TRBV5-5
d_gene: TRBD1
CDR3nt: TGTGCCAGCAGCCGTGGACAGGGATCTGAAGCTTTCTTT
CDR3aa: CASSRGQGSEAFF

abundance: .
j_gene: TRBJ2-1
v_gene: TRBV6-5
d_gene: .
CDR3nt: TGTGCCAGCAGTACAGAGTACAATGAGCAGTTCTTC
CDR3aa: CASSTEYNEQFF

abundance: .
j_gene: TRBJ2-3
v_gene: TRBV15
d_gene: .
CDR3nt: TGTGCCACCAGCAGAGCCTACCTCGCCGGTCTAGATACGCAGTATTTT
CDR3aa: CATSRAYLAGLDTQYF

abundance: .
j_gene: TRBJ2-2
v_gene: TRBV7-9
d_gene: .
CDR3nt: TGTGCCAGCAGCTTAGTGTCGGAGACCGGGGAGCTGTTTTTT
CDR3aa: CASSLVSETGELFF

abundance: .
j_gene: TRBJ1-1
v_gene: TRBV30
d_gene: .
CDR3nt: TGTGCCTGCGTCCAGGGAAACACTGAAGCTTTCTTT
CDR3aa: CACVQGNTEAFF

abundance: once
j_gene: TRBJ2-3
v_gene: TRBV5-4
d_gene: TRBD2
CDR3nt: TGTGCCAGCAGCCTGCCGTGGGGAGCGGGGAGCACAGATACGCAGTATTTT
CDR3aa: CASSLPWGAGSTDTQYF

abundance: .
j_gene: TRBJ2-7
v_gene: TRBV7-3
d_gene: TRBD2
CDR3nt: TGTGCCAGCAGCACGATCGGCCCAGCGGGAGCGGACGAGCAGTACTTC
CDR3aa: CASSTIGPAGADEQYF

abundance: .
j_gene: TRBJ1-5
v_gene: TRBV6-4
d_gene: .
CDR3nt: TGTGCCAGCAGTGACGGGGGGGATCAGCCCCAGCATTTT
CDR3aa: CASSDGGDQPQHF

abundance: .
j_gene: TRBJ1-1
v_gene: TRBV19
d_gene: .
CDR3nt: TGTGCCAGTAGTGTGGGAGCAAGGACTGAAGCTTTCTTT
CDR3aa: CASSVGARTEAFF

abundance: .
j_gene: TRBJ2-1
v_gene: TRBV11-3
d_gene: .
CDR3nt: TGTGCCAGCAGCTTAGGTGTCCTATACCGGGATGAGCAGTTCTTC
CDR3aa: CASSLGVLYRDEQFF

abundance: .
j_gene: TRBJ1-1
v_gene: TRBV27
d_gene: .
CDR3nt: TGTGCCAGCACCCCACAGGGTCTGGGGAACACTGAAGCTTTCTTT
CDR3aa: CASTPQGLGNTEAFF

abundance: .
j_gene: TRBJ1-2
v_gene: TRBV28
d_gene: .
CDR3nt: TGTGCCAGCAGTTGGGGGGGGTTACGGCATGGCTACACCTTC
CDR3aa: CASSWGGLRHGYTF

abundance: .
j_gene: TRBJ1-5
v_gene: TRBV15
d_gene: .
CDR3nt: TGTGCCACCAGCAGAGATAGGGCAGGGGCACGGCCCCAGCATTTT
CDR3aa: CATSRDRAGARPQHF

abundance: few
j_gene: TRBJ2-3
v_gene: TRBV5-6
d_gene: .
CDR3nt: TGTGCCAGCAGCTTGTGGCGGGGCCCGGGAGATACGCAGTATTTT
CDR3aa: CASSLWRGPGDTQYF

abundance: .
j_gene: TRBJ1-1
v_gene: TRBV2
d_gene: .
CDR3nt: TGTGCCAGCAGTGAAAGGCCCGGACTTAACACTGAAGCTTTCTTT
CDR3aa: CASSERPGLNTEAFF

abundance: .
j_gene: TRBJ1-1
v_gene: TRBV7-6
d_gene: TRBD1
CDR3nt: TGTGCCAGCAGCCCGTCCCGGGACAGGGGGGTGAACACTGAAGCTTTCTTT
CDR3aa: CASSPSRDRGVNTEAFF

abundance: .
j_gene: TRBJ2-2
v_gene: TRBV5-1
d_gene: .
CDR3nt: TGCGCCAGCAGCTTGGACAGGCCTAACACCGGGGAGCTGTTTTTT
CDR3aa: CASSLDRPNTGELFF

abundance: .
j_gene: TRBJ1-5
v_gene: TRBV5-8
d_gene: .
CDR3nt: TGTGCCAGCAGCTTGATCGGGGAGCCCCAGCATTTT
CDR3aa: CASSLIGEPQHF

abundance: once
j_gene: TRBJ2-1
v_gene: TRBV6-5
d_gene: .
CDR3nt: TGTGCCAGCAGTACCGGGACAGAGCAGTTCTTC
CDR3aa: CASSTGTEQFF

abundance: .
j_gene: TRBJ2-5
v_gene: TRBV10-3
d_gene: .
CDR3nt: TGTGCCATCAGGGGGGACGGGACACAAGAGACCCAGTACTTC
CDR3aa: CAIRGDGTQETQYF

abundance: .
j_gene: TRBJ1-2
v_gene: TRBV5-6
d_gene: TRBD1
CDR3nt: TGTGCCAGCAGCTTGGGCCCTGGACAGGGGCACTATGGCTACACCTTC
CDR3aa: CASSLGPGQGHYGYTF

abundance: .
j_gene: TRBJ1-5
v_gene: TRBV5-1
d_gene: .
CDR3nt: TGCGCCAGCAGTTGGGACTCGAGGGATCAGCCCCAGCATTTT
CDR3aa: CASSWDSRDQPQHF

abundance: .
j_gene: TRBJ2-1
v_gene: TRBV11-2
d_gene: .
CDR3nt: TGTGCCAGCAGCCGAGACAGGGCGGCGGGGGAGCAGTTCTTC
CDR3aa: CASSRDRAAGEQFF

abundance: .
j_gene: TRBJ2-1
v_gene: TRBV3-1/TRBV3-2
d_gene: TRBD2
CDR3nt: TGTGCCAGCAGCCGCTTACGCGGGGGCTCCTACAATGAGCAGTTCTTC
CDR3aa: CASSRLRGGSYNEQFF

abundance: many
j_gene: TRBJ2-7
v_gene: TRBV19
d_gene: .
CDR3nt: TGTGCCAGTAGTATAGAACTGGGTCTAGGCGAGCAGTACTTC
CDR3aa: CASSIELGLGEQYF

abundance: .
j_gene: TRBJ2-7
v_gene: TRBV7-9
d_gene: .
CDR3nt: TGTGCCAGCAGCCCGAGTAGGGGCGGCTACGAGCAGTACTTC
CDR3aa: CASSPSRGGYEQYF

abundance: .
j_gene: TRBJ2-1
v_gene: TRBV25-1
d_gene: TRBD1
CDR3nt: TGTGCCAGCAAAGAACGTGGGGACAGTGCACACTATGAGCAGTTCTTC
CDR3aa: CASKERGDSAHYEQFF

abundance: once
j_gene: TRBJ2-1
v_gene: TRBV7-8
d_gene: TRBD2
CDR3nt: TGTGCCAGCAGCCCGAGGGGAGGGTGGGGTGAGCAGTTCTTC
CDR3aa: CASSPRGGWGEQFF

abundance: .
j_gene: TRBJ1-4
v_gene: TRBV29-1
d_gene: .
CDR3nt: TGCAGCGTTCTTATAGTAAACCGTGAAAAACTGTTTTTT
CDR3aa: CSVLIVNREKLFF

abundance: .
j_gene: TRBJ1-5
v_gene: TRBV19
d_gene: .
CDR3nt: TGTGCCAGTAGTATAGATCCACCTCGTGGGAGGTTCAATCAGCCCCAGCATTTT
CDR3aa: CASSIDPPRGRFNQPQHF